This passage covers 27 T cell receptor beta chains from one sample sequenced in a study of blood T cell repertoires in COVID-19. This table comes from immunoSEQ multiplex PCR, and its TCRdb copy is limited to in-frame clones, with some not included. The sample contains approximately 220,000 clones, about 88% of which appear only once. What was sequenced was PBMCs or T cells enriched from blood (not recorded which). The receptors stem from a woman between 25 and 40 years old who had recovered from COVID-19.

The chain joins TRBV4-3 to TRBJ2-7; 10 bases match TRBD1. This CDR3 spans 15 amino acids. V lost 3 bases, J lost 6 bases, and 8 bases stayed unmatched. Germline values: CDR1 LGHNA, CDR2 YSLEER. The CDR3 sequence is CASSQTGTGDVEQYF. CDR3 coding DNA: TGCGCCAGCAGCCAGACCGGGACAGGGGATGTCGAGCAGTACTTC.

This rearrangement joins TRBV6-1 to TRBJ1-5; TRBD1 aligns across 7 bases. Losses at the gene ends were 0 bases for V and 3 bases for J; bases not matched to a gene: 8. Per germline, CDR1 MNHNS and CDR2 SASEGT. This CDR3 is built from 17 residues. In DNA form, the CDR3 reads TGTGCCAGCAGTGAAGCGGCAGGGGGATTTGTCAATCAGCCCCAGCATTTT. It specifies CASSEAAGGFVNQPQHF.

J is TRBJ1-5 and V is TRBV28; 9 bases agree with TRBD1. The ends lost 6 bases at V and 3 bases at J; junction bases unmatched: 6. Germline V lookup: CDR1 MDHEN, CDR2 SYDVKM. The CDR3 has 15 amino acids. The CDR3 spells CASRVGTGYNQPQHF. CDR3 DNA: TGTGCCAGCAGAGTCGGGACAGGGTACAATCAGCCCCAGCATTTT.

This chain connects TRBV5-4 to TRBJ1-2; 8 bases line up with TRBD1. J lost 4 bases, V lost 3 bases, and 8 bases had no gene match. This CDR3 has 15 residues. Germline V lookup: CDR1 SGHNT, CDR2 YYREEE (reference sequence). The CDR3 protein is CASSYDGQGVYGYTF. Here the CDR3 DNA reads TGTGCCAGCAGCTATGATGGACAGGGTGTCTATGGCTACACCTTC.

In this sample, this clone turned up once. The chain combines TRBV5-8 with TRBJ2-7, with 8 positions matching TRBD1. V was pared by 0 bases and J by 7 bases, with 6 bases of the junction left unmatched. Germline CDR1 is SGHTS and CDR2 is YDEGEE. This CDR3 is built from 14 residues. CDR3 loop: CASSLETGVGEQYF. DNA for the CDR3: TGTGCCAGCAGCTTGGAGACAGGGGTTGGGGAGCAGTACTTC.

The chain recombines TRBV3-1 (or the pseudogene TRBV3-2) with TRBJ1-1; 8 bases fit TRBD1. This CDR3 has 15 residues. The V and J ends lost 5 bases and 4 bases, in that order; junction bases with no gene match: 9. The V gene's germline CDR1 is LGHDT and CDR2 YNNKEL (reference sequence). In nucleotides, the CDR3 is TGTGCCAGCAGCACGAGACAGGGGAGGGTCACTGAAGCTTTCTTT. Translated, it gives CASSTRQGRVTEAFF.

A single count supports this clone. The CDR3 sequence is CASGQGGEQYF. CDR3 sequence (DNA): TGTGCCAGCGGACAGGGGGGGGAGCAGTACTTC. The rearrangement uses TRBV6-6 and TRBJ2-7; 10 positions agree with TRBD1. This CDR3 spans 11 amino acids. Trimming removed 8 bases from V and 7 bases from J; junction bases left unmatched: 2. Germline values: CDR1 MNHNY, CDR2 SVGAGI (reference sequence).

About this clone itself: The germline gene is not matched at one end of the junction; a read error may be the cause. Here the CDR3 DNA reads TGTGCCAGCAGTTTTGGGCCGGCTTTGGGAGTCTTC. Translation gives CASSFGPALGVF. V usage is TRBV12-3 or TRBV12-4 and J usage is TRBJ2-1, with a weak D call TRBD2 (5 bases). This CDR3 is 12 amino acids long.

The gene calls are TRBV7-3 and TRBJ1-2, with D maybe TRBD1 (6 bases). Germline V gives CDR1 SGHTA, CDR2 FQGTGA. The CDR3 sequence is 13 residues long. Trimming cost V 2 bases and J 6 bases, with 10 bases left between them. CDR3 DNA sequence: TGTGCCAGCAGCTTAGGGACAACGGATGGCTACACCTTC. It yields the protein CASSLGTTDGYTF.

This clone appeared a single time. This chain uses TRBV4-2 with TRBJ2-1, with 12 bases aligning to TRBD2. The CDR3 sequence is 16 residues long. V lost 1 base, J lost 5 bases, and 3 bases stayed unmatched. Germline CDR1 and CDR2: LGHNA and YNFKEQ. CDR3 region: CASSQVLAGGHNEQFF. The CDR3, as DNA: TGTGCCAGCAGCCAAGTACTAGCGGGGGGCCACAATGAGCAGTTCTTC.

V gene TRBV7-2 combines with J gene TRBJ1-1; D not certain. V was shortened by 5 bases and J by 0 bases, with 19 bases between the two germline ends. Germline V CDR1 and CDR2: SGHTA, FQGNSA. The CDR3 totals 17 residues. CDR3 DNA: TGTGCCAGCAGCCCGACAATCTCTACCCATATGAACACTGAAGCTTTCTTT. Protein: CASSPTISTHMNTEAFF.

V and J are TRBV9 and TRBJ2-2; no firm D call. The V end was cut by 0 bases, the J end by 1 base, with 4 bases between. CDR1 is SGDLS, CDR2 YYNGEE, per germline. The CDR3 sequence is 14 residues long. CDR3 nucleotides: TGTGCCAGCAGCGTAGTCCAGAACACCGGGGAGCTGTTTTTT. Translated: CASSVVQNTGELFF.

V is TRBV3-1 (or the pseudogene TRBV3-2) and J is TRBJ2-7, with D tentatively TRBD2 (5 bases). Trimming pared 4 bases from V and 2 bases from J, leaving 15 bases between. The germline CDR1 and CDR2 sequences are LGHDT and YNNKEL (reference sequence). This CDR3 spans 15 amino acids. CDR3 protein: CASSLNPGNAYEQYF. In DNA, the CDR3 is TGTGCCAGCAGCCTTAACCCGGGGAACGCCTACGAGCAGTACTTC.

The V call is TRBV6-5, the J call TRBJ2-7; 9 bases are shared with TRBD2. The J segment lost 0 bases and the V segment lost 8 bases, leaving 2 bases of the junction unmatched. Germline CDR1 reads MNHEY; CDR2 reads SVGAGI. The CDR3 has 13 amino acids. CDR3 region: CASGSGGSYEQYF. The CDR3 bases are TGTGCCAGCGGTAGCGGGGGCTCCTACGAGCAGTACTTC.

This chain joins TRBV3-1 (or the pseudogene TRBV3-2) and TRBJ2-5; 11 nucleotides match TRBD2. The J segment lost 5 bases and the V segment lost 2 bases, leaving 7 bases of the junction unmatched. Germline V gene sequence: CDR1 LGHDT, CDR2 YNNKEL (reference sequence). The CDR3 contains 16 residues. CDR3 coding DNA: TGTGCCAGCAGCCAAATAGCGGGGGGGCCTCAGGAGACCCAGTACTTC. This translates into CASSQIAGGPQETQYF.

The J gene is TRBJ2-3, the V gene TRBV6-2 or TRBV6-3; D is perhaps TRBD1 (7 bases). Germline values: CDR1 MNHEY, CDR2 SVGEGT. This CDR3 is built from 17 residues. Trimming pared 2 bases from V and 0 bases from J, leaving 15 bases between. The CDR3 DNA is TGTGCCAGCAGTTACAGACAGGGAGGAGCGAGCACAGATACGCAGTATTTT. Residues: CASSYRQGGASTDTQYF.

The chain links TRBV7-3 to TRBJ2-3, with D perhaps TRBD1 (6 bases). Trimming left V 3 bases short and J 4 bases short, with 11 bases between. Germline V gene data show CDR1 as SGHTA and CDR2 as FQGTGA. The CDR3 is made up of 14 amino acids. The CDR3 sequence is CASSFLEGADTQYF. DNA of the CDR3: TGTGCCAGCAGCTTTCTAGAGGGGGCAGATACGCAGTATTTT.

The gene calls are TRBV25-1 and TRBJ2-1, with TRBD2 as a possible D gene (5 bases). The V end was cut by 4 bases, the J end by 6 bases, with 7 bases between. CDR3 size: 12 residues. Per the germline V gene, CDR1 is MGHDK and CDR2 is SYGVNS. The CDR3 coding sequence is TGTGCCAGCAGTGGTACTAGCAATGAGCAGTTCTTC. This gives the protein CASSGTSNEQFF.

This chain connects TRBV5-1 to TRBJ2-7; D gene uncertain. V lost 2 bases, J lost 2 bases, and 8 bases lay in between. CDR1 SGHRS and CDR2 YFSETQ come from the germline V gene. The CDR3 covers 13 residues. CDR3 in amino acids: CASSFNSAYEQYF. The CDR3 region has the DNA TGCGCCAGCAGCTTTAACTCTGCCTACGAGCAGTACTTC.

The chain joins TRBV12-5 to TRBJ2-1; a weak D match, TRBD2 (6 bases). Trimming pared 0 bases from V and 1 base from J, leaving 13 bases between. The germline V gene encodes CDR1 LGHNT and CDR2 FRNRAP. The CDR3 runs 17 residues. The CDR3 DNA follows: TGTGCTAGTGGTTTGGTACTCGGCGGGACGTCCTACAATGAGCAGTTCTTC. Residues: CASGLVLGGTSYNEQFF.

This clone was found once. This chain uses TRBV2 with TRBJ1-1, with D tentatively TRBD1 (6 bases). V shed 7 bases and J shed 1 base, with 13 bases lying between them. Germline CDR1 SNHLY, CDR2 FYNNEI. The CDR3 length is 14 residues. This CDR3 is CASINPGQNTEAFF. In nucleotides, the CDR3 is TGTGCCAGCATCAACCCGGGACAGAACACTGAAGCTTTCTTT.

V and J are TRBV7-9 and TRBJ2-2; possible D gene TRBD1, 7 bases. The V gene lost 5 bases and the J gene lost 5 bases, with 18 bases spanning the gap. Looked up from germline, CDR1 is SEHNR and CDR2 is FQNEAQ (reference sequence). CDR3 length: 16 amino acids. The CDR3 coding sequence is TGTGCCAGCAGCCCCCTGGAGGGACAGAAAACCGGGGAGCTGTTTTTT. It specifies CASSPLEGQKTGELFF.

In its sample, this clone was seen once. The chain uses TRBV14 and TRBJ2-3; maybe TRBD1 (5 bases). Deletions cut 0 bases from V and 4 bases from J, with 20 bases between. CDR3 length: 18 residues. The germline V gene encodes CDR1 SGHDN and CDR2 FVKESK. The CDR3 sequence: CASSQDRVNHRLPDTQYF. CDR3 coding DNA: TGTGCCAGCAGCCAAGATCGGGTAAACCACAGGCTCCCAGATACGCAGTATTTT.

This sequence joins TRBV5-8 and TRBJ1-5; D gene ambiguous. V lost 4 bases and J 4 bases, leaving 12 bases between the germline ends. The germline CDR1 and CDR2 sequences are SGHTS and YDEGEE. The length of the CDR3 is 14 residues. CDR3 in DNA: TGTGCCAGCAGCATGTTCCCAACAAATCAGCCCCAGCATTTT. It translates to CASSMFPTNQPQHF.

The genes are TRBV6-5 and TRBJ1-1; D remains ambiguous. CDR1 and CDR2 from the germline V gene are MNHEY and SVGAGI. This CDR3 comprises 15 residues. Trimming stripped 2 bases from V and 0 bases from J, with 10 bases between. The CDR3 is CASSYLTTMNTEAFF. In DNA, the CDR3 is TGTGCCAGCAGTTACCTGACAACCATGAACACTGAAGCTTTCTTT.

This clone was seen a single time. This chain connects TRBV3-1 (or the pseudogene TRBV3-2) to TRBJ2-5; the match to TRBD2 covers 12 bases. The CDR3 sequence is 16 residues long. Germline CDR1 is LGHDT and CDR2 is YNNKEL (reference sequence). The junction had 8 bases not matched to a gene; V was cut back by 4 bases and J by 5 bases. The CDR3 here is CASSLSRTSGTETQYF. As DNA, the CDR3 is TGTGCCAGCAGCCTCTCTCGGACTAGCGGGACCGAGACCCAGTACTTC.

In its sample, this clone was seen once. This chain joins TRBV27 and TRBJ2-2; D gene unclear. Trimming pared 8 bases from V and 3 bases from J, leaving 16 bases between. CDR3 length: 15 amino acids. CDR1 MNHEY and CDR2 SMNVEV come from the germline V gene (reference sequence). The DNA for the CDR3 is TGTGCCAGCGGCGGAATGTCATTTTACACCGGGGAGCTGTTTTTT. It translates to CASGGMSFYTGELFF.